Below, one TCR beta chain is given with its context. Only in-frame clones appear in the TCRdb table, and some are missing; sequencing was by immunoSEQ multiplex PCR. This table holds a few hundred thousand clones, more than 75% found once. The data stem from a study of blood T cell repertoires in COVID-19. This CDR3 comprises 13 residues. Trimming left V 5 bases short and J 4 bases short, with 9 bases between. CDR1 is SGHDN and CDR2 is FVKESK in the germline V gene. Sequenced material: PBMCs or T cells enriched from blood (not recorded which). This TCR was sampled from a woman between 45 and 60 years old who had been exposed to COVID-19. The chain carries TRBV14 and TRBJ2-1; tentative D call: TRBD2 (5 bases). For the CDR3, the DNA is TGTGCCAGCAGCGTAAGCGGTTACAATGAGCAGTTCTTC. Translation gives CASSVSGYNEQFF.